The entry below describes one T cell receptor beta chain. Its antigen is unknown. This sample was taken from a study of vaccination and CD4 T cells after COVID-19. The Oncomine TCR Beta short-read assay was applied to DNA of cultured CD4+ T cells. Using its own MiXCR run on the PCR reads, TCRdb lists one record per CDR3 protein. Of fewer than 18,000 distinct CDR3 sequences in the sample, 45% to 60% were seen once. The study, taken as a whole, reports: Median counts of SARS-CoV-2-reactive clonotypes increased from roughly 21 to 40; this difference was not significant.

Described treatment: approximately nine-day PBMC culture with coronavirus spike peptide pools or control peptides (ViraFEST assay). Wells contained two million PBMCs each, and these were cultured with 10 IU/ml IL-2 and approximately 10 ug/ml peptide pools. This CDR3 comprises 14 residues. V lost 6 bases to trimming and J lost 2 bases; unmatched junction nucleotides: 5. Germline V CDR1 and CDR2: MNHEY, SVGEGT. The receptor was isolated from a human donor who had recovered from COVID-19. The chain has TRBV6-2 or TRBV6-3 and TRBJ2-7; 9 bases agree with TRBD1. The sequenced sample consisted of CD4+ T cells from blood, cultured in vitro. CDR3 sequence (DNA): TGTGCCAGCAGAACCGGGACAGGGACCTACGAGCAGTACTTC. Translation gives CASRTGTGTYEQYF.